The rows below give T cell receptor beta chains drawn from one sample of a study of cytotoxic CD8 clonotypes in ibrutinib-treated CLL. Here immunoSEQ multiplex PCR was the method, and the copy in TCRdb shows in-frame clones only, minus some. This table has roughly 110,000 clones, approximately 58% appearing once. Here the sequenced sample was PBMCs, taken after 24 months of ibrutinib treatment. These receptors were obtained from a human donor with chronic lymphocytic leukemia. Both conserved end residues are part of each CDR3. D genes are given only for firm matches.

NA,TRBV7-2,CASGRGSSTDTQYF
TRBD1,TRBV13,CASSTGQGGTEAFF
TRBD2,TRBV7-3,CASSSQLAGLSTDTQYF
NA,TRBV30,CAWSVREEFMETQYF
TRBD1,TRBV30,CAWSRDSYEQYF
NA,TRBV2,CASSADLSYEQYF
TRBD1,TRBV30,CAWSGAGQGNQPQHF
NA,TRBV30,CAWSVQGLNTEAFF
TRBD2,TRBV5-4,CASSPNLAGADTQYF
NA,TRBV6-6,CASSYEGRGTDTQYF
TRBD1,TRBV7-6,CASSNRQGVYEQYF
NA,TRBV20-1,CSAHYEQYF
NA,TRBV21-1,CASSKVGEQYF
NA,TRBV6-6,CASAGAAHTEAFF
NA,TRBV30,CAWSRAGASTYEQYF
NA,TRBV5-6,CASSLSGFNTEAFF
TRBD2,TRBV5-6,CASSFGTSTHEQYF
NA,TRBV29-1,CSVRGAAQETQYF
NA,TRBV30,CAWSDRNSPLHF
TRBD1,TRBV6-6,CASRSTGPEAFF
NA,TRBV11-1,CASSPRTESGELFF
NA,TRBV4-2,CASSLRQDSGNTIYF
NA,TRBV7-2,CASSLDLQGDYGYTF
TRBD1,TRBV5-1,CASSPWTGNYGYTF
NA,TRBV2,CASIGWASTDTQYF
NA,TRBV30,CAWRTSRTRREDGYTF
TRBD1,TRBV6-5,CATRDRYYEQYF
NA,TRBV6-1,CASRATTSDNSPLHF
NA,TRBV27,CASSQMDTQYF
NA,TRBV30,CAWSVRATEAFF
TRBD1,TRBV6-1,CASDRGGRTEAFF
TRBD2,TRBV5-6,CASSLSARTSLTGELFF
NA,TRBV30,CAWRVVTNTGELFF
NA,TRBV7-2,CASSLLNTEAFF
NA,TRBV30,CAWSVGGRGTEAFF
NA,TRBV29-1,CSASPGEMNTEAFF